The clone carrying this T cell receptor (beta chain) was seen at least ten times. The CDR3 extends over 16 amino acids. V shed 0 bases, J shed 2 bases, and the junction held 3 bases outside the gene matches. Germline assignment: CDR1 SGDLS and CDR2 YYNGEE. Only in-frame clones appear in the TCRdb table, and some are missing; sequencing was by immunoSEQ multiplex PCR. The sample carries 60,000 to 65,000 clones, 70% to 80% recorded once. The source of the sample is a study of blood T cell repertoires in COVID-19. This sequence joins TRBV9 and TRBJ2-3; 10 nucleotides align to TRBD2. This receptor was obtained from a woman over 75 with acute or convalescent COVID-19. Sequenced: peripheral blood. CDR3 nucleotides: TGTGCCAGCAGCGTAGCTAGCGGGAGCCTCACAGATACGCAGTATTTT. Its protein is CASSVASGSLTDTQYF.